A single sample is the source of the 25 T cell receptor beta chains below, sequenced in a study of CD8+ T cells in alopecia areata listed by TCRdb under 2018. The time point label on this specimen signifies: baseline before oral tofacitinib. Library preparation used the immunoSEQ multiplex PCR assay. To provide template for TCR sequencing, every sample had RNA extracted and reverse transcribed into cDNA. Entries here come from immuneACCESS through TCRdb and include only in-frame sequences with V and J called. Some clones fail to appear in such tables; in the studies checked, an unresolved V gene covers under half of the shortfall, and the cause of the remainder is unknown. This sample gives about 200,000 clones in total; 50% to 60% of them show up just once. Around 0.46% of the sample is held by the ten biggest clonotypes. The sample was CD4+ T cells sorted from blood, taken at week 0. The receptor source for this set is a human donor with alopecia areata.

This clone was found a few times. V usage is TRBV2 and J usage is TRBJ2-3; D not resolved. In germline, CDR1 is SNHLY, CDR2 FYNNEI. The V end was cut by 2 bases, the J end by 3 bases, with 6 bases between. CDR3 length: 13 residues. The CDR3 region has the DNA TGTGCCAGCAGTGAATTGGAAACAGATACGCAGTATTTT. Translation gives CASSELETDTQYF.

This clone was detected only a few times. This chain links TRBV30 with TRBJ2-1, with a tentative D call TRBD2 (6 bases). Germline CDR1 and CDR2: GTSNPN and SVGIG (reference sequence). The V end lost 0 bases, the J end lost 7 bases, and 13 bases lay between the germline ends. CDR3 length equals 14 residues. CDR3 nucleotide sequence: TGTGCCTGGAGTGTAAGGGGAGGCGCGAATGAGCAGTTCTTC. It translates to CAWSVRGGANEQFF.

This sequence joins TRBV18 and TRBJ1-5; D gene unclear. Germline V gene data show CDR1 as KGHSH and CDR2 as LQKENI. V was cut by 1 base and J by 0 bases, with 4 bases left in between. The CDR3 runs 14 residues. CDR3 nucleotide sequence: TGTGCCAGCTCACCACAGGCTAGCAATCAGCCCCAGCATTTT. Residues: CASSPQASNQPQHF.

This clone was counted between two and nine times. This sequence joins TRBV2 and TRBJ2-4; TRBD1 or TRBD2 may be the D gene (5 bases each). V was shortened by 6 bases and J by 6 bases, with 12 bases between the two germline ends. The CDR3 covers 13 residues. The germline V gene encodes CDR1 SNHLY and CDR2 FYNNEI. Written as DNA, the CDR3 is TGTGCCAGCAGCCTTGGGACCCCAAACATTCAGTACTTC. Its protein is CASSLGTPNIQYF.

This CDR3 is CASSQVPVSAGNTIYF. The DNA of the CDR3 is TGTGCCAGCAGCCAAGTCCCGGTCTCGGCTGGAAACACCATATATTTT. The rearrangement links TRBV4-2 to TRBJ1-3, with D unresolved. This CDR3 region has 16 residues. Trimming removed 1 base from V and 2 bases from J, with 12 bases in between. The V gene's germline CDR1 is LGHNA and CDR2 YNFKEQ.

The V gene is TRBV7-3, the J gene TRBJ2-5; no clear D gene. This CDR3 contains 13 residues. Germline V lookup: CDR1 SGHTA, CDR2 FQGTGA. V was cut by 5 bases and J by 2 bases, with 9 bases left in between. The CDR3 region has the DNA TGTGCCAGCAGCCGCAGTATACAAGAGACCCAGTACTTC. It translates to CASSRSIQETQYF.

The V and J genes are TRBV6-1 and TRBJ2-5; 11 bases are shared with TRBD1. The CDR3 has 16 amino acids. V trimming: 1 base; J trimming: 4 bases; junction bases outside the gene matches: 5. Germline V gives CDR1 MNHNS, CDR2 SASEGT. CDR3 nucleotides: TGTGCCAGCAGTGAAGGGCCTGGGACAGGGGGAGAGACCCAGTACTTC. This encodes CASSEGPGTGGETQYF.

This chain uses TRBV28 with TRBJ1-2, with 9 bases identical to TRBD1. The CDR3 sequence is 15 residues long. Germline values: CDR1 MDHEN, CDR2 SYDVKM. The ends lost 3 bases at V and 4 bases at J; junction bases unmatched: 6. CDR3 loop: CASSLSGQGTYGYTF. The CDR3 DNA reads TGTGCCAGCAGTTTGTCCGGACAGGGGACCTATGGCTACACCTTC.

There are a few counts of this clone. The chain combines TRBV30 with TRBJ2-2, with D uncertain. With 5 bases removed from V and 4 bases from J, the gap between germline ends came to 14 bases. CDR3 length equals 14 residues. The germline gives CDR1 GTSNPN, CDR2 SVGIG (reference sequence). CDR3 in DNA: TGTGCCTGGGGAGCCCGACTTATCACCGGGGAGCTGTTTTTT. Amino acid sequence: CAWGARLITGELFF.

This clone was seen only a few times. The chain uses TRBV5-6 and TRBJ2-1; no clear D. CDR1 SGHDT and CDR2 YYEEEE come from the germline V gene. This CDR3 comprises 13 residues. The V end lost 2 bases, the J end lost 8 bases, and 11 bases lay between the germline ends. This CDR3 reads CASSFSGRYEQFF. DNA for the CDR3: TGTGCCAGCAGCTTCAGTGGCAGATATGAGCAGTTCTTC.

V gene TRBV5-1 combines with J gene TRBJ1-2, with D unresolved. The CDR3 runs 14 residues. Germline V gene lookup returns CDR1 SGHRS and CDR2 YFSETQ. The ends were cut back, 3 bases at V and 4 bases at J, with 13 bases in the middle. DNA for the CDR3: TGCGCCAGCAGCTACCAGGTGCCATCCTATGGCTACACCTTC. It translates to CASSYQVPSYGYTF.

CDR3 in amino acids: CASSLRRQNLYNEQFF. DNA of the CDR3: TGTGCCAGCAGCTTGAGGAGACAGAACCTTTACAATGAGCAGTTCTTC. The rearrangement links TRBV5-4 to TRBJ2-1; D is possibly TRBD1 (5 bases). The germline gives CDR1 SGHNT, CDR2 YYREEE (reference sequence). V lost 1 base to trimming and J lost 4 bases, with 15 bases between them. The CDR3 extends over 16 amino acids.

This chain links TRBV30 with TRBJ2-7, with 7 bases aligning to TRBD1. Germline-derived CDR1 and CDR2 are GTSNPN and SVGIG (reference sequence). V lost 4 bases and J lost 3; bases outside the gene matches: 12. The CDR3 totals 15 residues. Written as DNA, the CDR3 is TGTGCCTGGAATGCCGGGACAGAGTCCTTCTACGAGCAGTACTTC. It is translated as CAWNAGTESFYEQYF. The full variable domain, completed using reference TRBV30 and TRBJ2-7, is SQTIHQWPATLVQPVGSPLSLECTVEGTSNPNLYWYRQAAGRGLQLLFYSVGIGQISSEVPQNLSASRPQDRQFILSSKKLLLSDSGFYLCAWNAGTESFYEQYFGPGTRLTVT.

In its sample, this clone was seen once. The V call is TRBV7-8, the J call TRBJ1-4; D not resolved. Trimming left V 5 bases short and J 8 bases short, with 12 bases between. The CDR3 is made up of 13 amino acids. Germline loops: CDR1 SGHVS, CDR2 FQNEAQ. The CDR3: CASSVYGGEKLFF. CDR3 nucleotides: TGTGCCAGCAGCGTATATGGAGGGGAAAAACTGTTTTTT.

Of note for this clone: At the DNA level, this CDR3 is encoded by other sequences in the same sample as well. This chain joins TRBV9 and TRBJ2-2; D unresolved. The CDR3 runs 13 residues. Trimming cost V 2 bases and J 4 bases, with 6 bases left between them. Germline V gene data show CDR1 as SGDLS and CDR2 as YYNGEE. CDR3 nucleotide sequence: TGTGCCAGCAGCGTTGCGACCACCGGGGAGCTGTTTTTT. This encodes CASSVATTGELFF.

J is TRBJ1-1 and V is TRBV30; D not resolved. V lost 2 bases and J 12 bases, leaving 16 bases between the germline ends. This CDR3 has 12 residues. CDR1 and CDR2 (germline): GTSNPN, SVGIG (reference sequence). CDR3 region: CAWSLYTKTPFF. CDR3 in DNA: TGTGCCTGGAGTTTATACACCAAGACGCCTTTCTTT.

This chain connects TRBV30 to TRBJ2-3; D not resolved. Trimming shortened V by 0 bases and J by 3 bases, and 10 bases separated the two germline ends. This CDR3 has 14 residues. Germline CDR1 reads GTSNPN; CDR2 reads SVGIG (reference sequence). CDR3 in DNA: TGTGCCTGGAGTGTTTTAAGCTTAACAGATACGCAGTATTTT. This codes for CAWSVLSLTDTQYF.

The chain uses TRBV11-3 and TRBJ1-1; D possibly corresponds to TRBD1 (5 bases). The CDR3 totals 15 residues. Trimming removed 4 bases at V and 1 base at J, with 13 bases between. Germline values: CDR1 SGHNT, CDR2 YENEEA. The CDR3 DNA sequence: TGTGCCAGCAGCTCTACCTATACAGGGAACACTGAAGCTTTCTTT. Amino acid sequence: CASSSTYTGNTEAFF. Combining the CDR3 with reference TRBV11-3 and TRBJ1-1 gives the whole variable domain EAGVVQSPRYKIIEKKQPVAFWCNPISGHNTLYWYLQNLGQGPELLIRYENEEAVDDSQLPKDRFSAERLKGVDSTLKIQPAELGDSAVYLCASSSTYTGNTEAFFGQGTRLTVV.

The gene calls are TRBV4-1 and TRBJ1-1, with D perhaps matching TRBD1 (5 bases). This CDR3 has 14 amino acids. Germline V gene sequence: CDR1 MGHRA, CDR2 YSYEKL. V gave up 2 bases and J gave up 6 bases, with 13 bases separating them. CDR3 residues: CASSQRGREAEAFF. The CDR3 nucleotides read TGCGCCAGCAGCCAAAGAGGCAGGGAGGCTGAAGCTTTCTTT.

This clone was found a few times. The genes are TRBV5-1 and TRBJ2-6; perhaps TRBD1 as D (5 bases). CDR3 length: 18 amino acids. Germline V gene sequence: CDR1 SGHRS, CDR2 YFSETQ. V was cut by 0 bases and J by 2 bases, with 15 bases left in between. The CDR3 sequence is CASSLEGRAIAGANVLTF. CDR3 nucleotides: TGCGCCAGCAGCTTGGAAGGCAGGGCAATAGCTGGGGCCAACGTCCTGACTTTC.

The CDR3 spells CASRSQTGGEGYTF. The CDR3 DNA follows: TGCGCCAGCAGATCTCAGACAGGGGGCGAAGGCTACACCTTC. This chain connects TRBV5-1 to TRBJ1-2; 10 bases agree with TRBD1. V lost 5 bases, J lost 8 bases, and 9 bases stayed unmatched. The CDR3 runs to 14 residues. Germline assignment: CDR1 SGHRS and CDR2 YFSETQ. Full variable domain (remainder filled in from reference TRBV5-1 and TRBJ1-2): KAGVTQTPRYLIKTRGQQVTLSCSPISGHRSVSWYQQTPGQGLQFLFEYFSETQRNKGNFPGRFSGRQFSNSRSEMNVSTLELGDSALYLCASRSQTGGEGYTFGSGTRLTVV.

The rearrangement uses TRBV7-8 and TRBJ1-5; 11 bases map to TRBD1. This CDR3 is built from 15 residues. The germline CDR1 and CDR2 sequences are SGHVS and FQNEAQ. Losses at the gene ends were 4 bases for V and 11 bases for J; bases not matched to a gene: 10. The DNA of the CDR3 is TGTGCCAGCAGCTCCGGGACAGGGGGTAAAGGGGCCCAGCATTTT. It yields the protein CASSSGTGGKGAQHF. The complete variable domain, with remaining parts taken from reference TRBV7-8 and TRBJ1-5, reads GAGVSQSPRYKVAKRGQDVALRCDPISGHVSLFWYQQALGQGPEFLTYFQNEAQLDKSGLPSDRFFAERPEGSVSTLKIQRTQQEDSAVYLCASSSGTGGKGAQHFGDGTRLSIL.

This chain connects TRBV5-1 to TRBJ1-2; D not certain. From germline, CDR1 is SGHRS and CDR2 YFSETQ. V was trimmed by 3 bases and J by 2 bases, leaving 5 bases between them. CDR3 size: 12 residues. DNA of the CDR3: TGCGCCAGCAGCTCCACAAACTATGGCTACACCTTC. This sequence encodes CASSSTNYGYTF.

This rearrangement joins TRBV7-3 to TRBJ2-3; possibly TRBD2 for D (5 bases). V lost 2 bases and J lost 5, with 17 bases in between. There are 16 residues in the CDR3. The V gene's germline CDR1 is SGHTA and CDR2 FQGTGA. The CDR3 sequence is CASSLFQFIRGDTQYF. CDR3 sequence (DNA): TGTGCCAGCAGCTTATTCCAGTTTATTCGGGGAGATACGCAGTATTTT.

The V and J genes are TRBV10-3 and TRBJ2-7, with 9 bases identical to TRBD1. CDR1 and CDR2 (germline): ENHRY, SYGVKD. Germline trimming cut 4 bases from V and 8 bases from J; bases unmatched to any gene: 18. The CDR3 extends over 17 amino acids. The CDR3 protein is CAISVGGAPGTGSQQYF. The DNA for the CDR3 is TGTGCCATCAGTGTGGGGGGGGCACCCGGGACAGGGTCGCAGCAGTACTTC.